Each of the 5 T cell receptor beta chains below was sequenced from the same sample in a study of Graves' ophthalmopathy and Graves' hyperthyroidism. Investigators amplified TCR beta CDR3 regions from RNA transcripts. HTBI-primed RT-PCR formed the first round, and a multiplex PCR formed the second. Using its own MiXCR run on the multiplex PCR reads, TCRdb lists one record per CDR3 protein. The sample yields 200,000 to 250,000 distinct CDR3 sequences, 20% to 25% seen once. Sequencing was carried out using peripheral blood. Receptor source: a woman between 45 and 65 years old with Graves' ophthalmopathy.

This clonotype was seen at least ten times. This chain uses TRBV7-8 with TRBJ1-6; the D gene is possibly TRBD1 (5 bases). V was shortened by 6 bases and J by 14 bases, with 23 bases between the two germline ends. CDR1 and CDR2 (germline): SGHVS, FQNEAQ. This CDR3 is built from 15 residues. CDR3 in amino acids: CASRASGRLPDSLHF. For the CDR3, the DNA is TGTGCCAGCAGAGCCTCGGGACGGCTTCCTGATTCCCTCCACTTT.

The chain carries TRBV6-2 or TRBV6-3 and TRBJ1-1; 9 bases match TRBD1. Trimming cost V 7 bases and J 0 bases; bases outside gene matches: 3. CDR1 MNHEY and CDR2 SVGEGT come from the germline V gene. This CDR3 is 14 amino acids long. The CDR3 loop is CASKDRGMNTEAFF. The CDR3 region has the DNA TGTGCCAGCAAGGACAGGGGTATGAACACTGAAGCTTTCTTT.

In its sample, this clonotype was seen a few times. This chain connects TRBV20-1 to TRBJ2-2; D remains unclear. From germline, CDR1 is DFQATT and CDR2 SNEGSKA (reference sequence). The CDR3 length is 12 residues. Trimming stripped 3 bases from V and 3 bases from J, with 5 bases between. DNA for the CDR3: TGCAGTGCTAGGGTCGACACCGGGGAGCTGTTTTTT. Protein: CSARVDTGELFF.

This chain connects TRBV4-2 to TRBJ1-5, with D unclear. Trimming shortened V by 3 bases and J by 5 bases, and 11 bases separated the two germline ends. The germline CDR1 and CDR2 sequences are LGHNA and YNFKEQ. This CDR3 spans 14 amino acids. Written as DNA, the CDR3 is TGTGCCAGCAGCCAGGGGTACCGGGATCAGCCCCAGCATTTT. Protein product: CASSQGYRDQPQHF.

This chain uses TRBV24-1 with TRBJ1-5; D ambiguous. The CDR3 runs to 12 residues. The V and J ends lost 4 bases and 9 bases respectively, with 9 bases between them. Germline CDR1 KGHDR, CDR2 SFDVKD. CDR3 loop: CATSDPDRPQHF. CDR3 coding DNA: TGTGCCACCAGTGACCCCGATCGGCCCCAGCATTTT.